This T cell receptor (beta chain) was sequenced for a study of blood T cell repertoires in COVID-19. Study background: Sites across the United States, Italy and Spain contributed samples from acute and convalescent COVID-19.

This CDR3 spans 13 amino acids. In germline, CDR1 is SGHTA, CDR2 FQGNSA. Trimming removed 3 bases at V and 0 bases at J, with 5 bases between. Assay used: immunoSEQ multiplex PCR; TCRdb lists only in-frame clones, some missing. The table has about 170,000 clones, roughly 80% seen once; the top ten hold 2.5% to 3%. The sample was peripheral blood. The clonotype was recovered from a man between 65 and 80 years old with acute or convalescent COVID-19. The chain recombines TRBV7-2 with TRBJ1-2, with unresolved D. CDR3 region: CASSLETNYGYTF. CDR3 DNA: TGTGCCAGCAGCTTGGAGACTAACTATGGCTACACCTTC.